This TCR beta chain is from a study of monozygotic twins with inflammatory bowel disease. Study-level findings and limits: Discrimination among different T cell subtypes was not achievable. With others, IBD patients shared fewer clonotypes than healthy twins did, especially with disease activity.

From the 5' RACE reads, TCRdb lists one entry per CDR3 protein and no DNA. The sample includes 400,000 to 500,000 distinct CDR3 sequences. For this clonotype: Its antigen remains unidentified.

This TCR came from a human donor with ulcerative colitis or Crohn's disease, or a healthy co-twin of an affected twin (not recorded which). The sample taken for sequencing was blood.

CDR3 loop: CASSKRGYEQYF. The rearrangement links TRBV6-5 to TRBJ2-7; with no DNA, the TCRdb D assignment of TRBD2 cannot be verified. The germline gives CDR1 MNHEY, CDR2 SVGAGI. This CDR3 is 12 amino acids long.